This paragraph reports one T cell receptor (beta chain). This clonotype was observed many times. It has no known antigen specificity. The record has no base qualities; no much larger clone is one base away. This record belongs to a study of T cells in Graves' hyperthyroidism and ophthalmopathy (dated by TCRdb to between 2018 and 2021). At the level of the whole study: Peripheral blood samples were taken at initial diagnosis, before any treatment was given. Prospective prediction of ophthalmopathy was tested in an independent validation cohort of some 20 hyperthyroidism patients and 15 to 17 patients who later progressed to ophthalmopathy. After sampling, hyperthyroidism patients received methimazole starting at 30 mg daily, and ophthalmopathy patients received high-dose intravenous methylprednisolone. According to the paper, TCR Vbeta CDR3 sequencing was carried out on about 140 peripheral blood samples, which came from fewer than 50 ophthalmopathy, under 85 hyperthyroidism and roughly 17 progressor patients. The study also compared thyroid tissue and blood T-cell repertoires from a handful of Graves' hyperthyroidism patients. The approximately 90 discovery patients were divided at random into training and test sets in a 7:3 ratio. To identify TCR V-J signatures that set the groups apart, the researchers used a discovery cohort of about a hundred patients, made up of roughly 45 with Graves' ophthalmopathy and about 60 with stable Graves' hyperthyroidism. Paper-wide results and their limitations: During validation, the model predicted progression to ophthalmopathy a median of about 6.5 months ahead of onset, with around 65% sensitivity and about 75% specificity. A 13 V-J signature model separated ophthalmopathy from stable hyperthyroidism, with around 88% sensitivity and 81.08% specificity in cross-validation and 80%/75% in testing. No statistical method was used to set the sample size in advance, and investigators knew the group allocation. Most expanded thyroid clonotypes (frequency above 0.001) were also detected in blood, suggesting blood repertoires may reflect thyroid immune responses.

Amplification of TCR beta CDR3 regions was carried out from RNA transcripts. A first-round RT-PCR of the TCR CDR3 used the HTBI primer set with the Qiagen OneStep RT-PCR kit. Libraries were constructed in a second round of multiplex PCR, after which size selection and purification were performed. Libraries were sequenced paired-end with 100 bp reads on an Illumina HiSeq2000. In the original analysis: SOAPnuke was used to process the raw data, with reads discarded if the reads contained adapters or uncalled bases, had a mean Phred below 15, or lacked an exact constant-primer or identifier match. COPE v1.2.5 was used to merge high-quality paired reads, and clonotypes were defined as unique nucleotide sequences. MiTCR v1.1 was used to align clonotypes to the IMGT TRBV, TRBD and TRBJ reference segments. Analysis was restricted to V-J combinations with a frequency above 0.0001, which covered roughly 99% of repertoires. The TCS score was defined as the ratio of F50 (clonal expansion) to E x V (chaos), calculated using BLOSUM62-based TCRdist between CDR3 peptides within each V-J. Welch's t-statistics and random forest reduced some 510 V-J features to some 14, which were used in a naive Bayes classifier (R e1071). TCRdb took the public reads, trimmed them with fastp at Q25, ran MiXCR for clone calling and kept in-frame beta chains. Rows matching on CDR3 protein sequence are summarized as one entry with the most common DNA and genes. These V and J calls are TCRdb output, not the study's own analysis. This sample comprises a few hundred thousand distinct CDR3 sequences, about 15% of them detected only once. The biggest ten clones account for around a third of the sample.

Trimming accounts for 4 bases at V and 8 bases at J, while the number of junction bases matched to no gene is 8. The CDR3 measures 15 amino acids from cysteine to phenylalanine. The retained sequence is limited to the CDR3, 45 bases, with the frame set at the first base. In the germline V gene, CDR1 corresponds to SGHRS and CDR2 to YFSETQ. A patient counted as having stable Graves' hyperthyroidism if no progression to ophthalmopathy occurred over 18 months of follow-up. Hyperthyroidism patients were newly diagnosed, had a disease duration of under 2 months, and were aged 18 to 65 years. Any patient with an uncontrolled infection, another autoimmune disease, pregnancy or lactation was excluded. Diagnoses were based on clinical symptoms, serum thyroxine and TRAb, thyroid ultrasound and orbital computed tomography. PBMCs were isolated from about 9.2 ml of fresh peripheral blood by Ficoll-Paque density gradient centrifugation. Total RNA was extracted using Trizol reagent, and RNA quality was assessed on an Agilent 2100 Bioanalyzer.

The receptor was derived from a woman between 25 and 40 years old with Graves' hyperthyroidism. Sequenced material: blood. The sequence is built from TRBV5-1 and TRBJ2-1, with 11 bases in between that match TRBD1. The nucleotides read TGCGCCAGCAGCCAAGGACAGGGGGCTGTTGATGAGCAGTTCTTC. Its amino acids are CASSQGQGAVDEQFF.